This TCR beta chain was captured in a study of neurological immune-mediated disorders. This CDR3 comprises 13 residues. Trimming shortened V by 2 bases and J by 7 bases, and 9 bases separated the two germline ends. CDR1 and CDR2 (germline): MGHDK, SYGVNS. Source material was 2 million unsorted PBMCs, stored at -80 °C in RNAlater. This clonotype was found many times. TCRdb reanalysed the 5' RACE reads using MiXCR and keeps one entry per CDR3 protein. The table lists approximately 66,000 distinct CDR3 sequences, roughly 4.3% of them singletons. The sample was PBMCs. This receptor was taken from a man in his thirties or forties with multiple sclerosis. This chain uses TRBV25-1 with TRBJ2-1, with unresolved D. The CDR3 reads CASSEIGRNEQFF. The CDR3 DNA is TGTGCCAGCAGTGAAATTGGTCGGAATGAGCAGTTCTTC.